The rows below give T cell receptor beta chains drawn from one sample of a study of shared clonotypes between healthy human individuals. The data were produced by immunoSEQ multiplex PCR, yet TCRdb's version contains in-frame clones alone and is incomplete. The sample consists of 2.3 million or so clones, about 92% of them appearing once. Sequenced material: naive CD4+ T cells from PBMCs. These receptors originate from a man younger than 30 in good health. Some clones in this sample may be carry-over from other donors' samples. Both conserved end residues are part of each CDR3. Each record gives: V gene, J gene, clone size, D gene, CDR3 protein, CDR3 DNA. The D gene is left open where the match is weak. Not every row has a clone size; where given, it reads once, few, many or a size class.

>TRBV2|TRBJ1-5|.|.
CASAVMNNQPQHF
TGTGCCAGCGCCGTTATGAACAATCAGCCCCAGCATTTT
>TRBV5-1|TRBJ1-2|.|TRBD1
CASSSGQGEYGYTF
TGCGCCAGCAGCTCAGGACAGGGGGAGTATGGCTACACCTTC
>TRBV20-1|TRBJ1-4|.|.
CSAGHNEKLFF
TGCAGTGCTGGTCATAATGAAAAACTGTTTTTT
>TRBV18|TRBJ2-7|.|TRBD2
CASSPGLAEGRATYEQYF
TGTGCCAGCTCACCAGGACTAGCGGAGGGGAGGGCCACCTACGAGCAGTACTTC
>TRBV18|TRBJ1-1|once|TRBD1
CASSPGQGVFLNTEAFF
TGTGCCAGCTCACCGGGACAGGGTGTTTTCCTGAACACTGAAGCTTTCTTT
>TRBV28|TRBJ2-7|.|TRBD2
CASSSGGPYEQYF
TGTGCCAGCAGTTCGGGGGGGCCCTACGAGCAGTACTTC
>TRBV5-1|TRBJ1-1|.|.
CASSKDTARNTEAFF
TGCGCCAGCAGCAAGGACACGGCGAGGAACACTGAAGCTTTCTTT
>TRBV9|TRBJ1-4|.|TRBD1
CASSDGGTVNEKLFF
TGTGCCAGCAGCGATGGAGGGACAGTTAATGAAAAACTGTTTTTT
>TRBV5-4|TRBJ2-7|.|TRBD2
CASSGSGSPPYEQYF
TGTGCCAGCAGCGGGAGCGGGAGCCCGCCCTACGAGCAGTACTTC
>TRBV5-4|TRBJ2-3|.|.
CASSLSLEDTDTQYF
TGTGCCAGCAGCTTGTCCCTAGAGGACACAGATACGCAGTATTTT
>TRBV28|TRBJ1-1|once|.
CASSSGRSMNTEAFF
TGTGCCAGCAGTTCGGGACGGAGCATGAACACTGAAGCTTTCTTT
>TRBV4-3|TRBJ1-4|.|.
CASSPRSGTGEKLFF
TGCGCCAGCAGCCCGAGGTCTGGGACGGGCGAAAAACTGTTTTTT
>TRBV5-6|TRBJ2-3|.|.
CASSLVGGIMDTQYF
TGTGCCAGCAGCTTGGTCGGGGGCATTATGGATACGCAGTATTTT
>TRBV5-1|TRBJ2-7|.|TRBD2
CASSSGTSGRGVGEQYF
TGCGCCAGCAGCTCGGGGACTAGCGGGAGAGGTGTGGGGGAGCAGTACTTC
>TRBV28|TRBJ1-5|.|.
CASSLVTYQPQHF
TGTGCCAGCAGTTTAGTGACGTATCAGCCCCAGCATTTT
>TRBV5-1|TRBJ2-3|once|TRBD2
CASRSGAGATDTQYF
TGCGCCAGCAGAAGTGGAGCGGGAGCCACAGATACGCAGTATTTT
>TRBV15|TRBJ1-2|.|TRBD1
CATSAGTEGYGYTF
TGTGCCACCAGCGCCGGGACAGAAGGCTATGGCTACACCTTC
>TRBV11-2|TRBJ2-1|.|TRBD2
CASSSRGLAGVSSYNEQFF
TGTGCCAGCAGCTCACGGGGGCTAGCGGGGGTGAGCTCCTACAATGAGCAGTTCTTC
>TRBV7-2|TRBJ2-2|once|TRBD2
CASSLDWLLAGGGTGELFF
TGTGCCAGCAGCTTAGATTGGTTGCTAGCGGGAGGTGGAACCGGGGAGCTGTTTTTT
>TRBV30|TRBJ2-7|.|.
CAWSGGSDYEQYF
TGTGCCTGGAGTGGGGGCAGTGACTACGAGCAGTACTTC
>TRBV14|TRBJ1-4|.|TRBD1
CASSQDRFARGRFLPNEKLFF
TGTGCCAGCAGCCAAGATCGGTTCGCCAGGGGGCGATTTTTACCTAATGAAAAACTGTTTTTT
>TRBV7-2|TRBJ2-1|.|TRBD2
CASSLVASGLYNEQFF
TGTGCCAGCAGCTTAGTGGCTAGCGGCCTATACAATGAGCAGTTCTTC
>TRBV6-5|TRBJ2-3|.|.
CASSSGTSTDTQYF
TGTGCCAGCAGTTCCGGGACTAGCACAGATACGCAGTATTTT
>TRBV28|TRBJ1-5|.|TRBD1
CASTIGWGQGQGSNQPQHF
TGTGCCAGCACCATAGGGTGGGGACAGGGGCAGGGGAGCAATCAGCCCCAGCATTTT
>TRBV28|TRBJ2-7|.|TRBD2
CASSLSGGPTYEQYF
TGTGCCAGCAGTTTATCGGGGGGGCCCACCTACGAGCAGTACTTC
>TRBV6-5|TRBJ2-7|.|.
CASSNRDTFRRHF
TGTGCCAGCAGTAACCGGGACACTTTCCGGAGGCACTTC
>TRBV11-3|TRBJ2-1|.|TRBD2
CASSLTSEYNEQFF
TGTGCCAGCAGCTTGACTAGCGAGTACAATGAGCAGTTCTTC
>TRBV6-6|TRBJ2-7|.|.
CASSYSTDSAYEQYF
TGTGCCAGCAGTTACTCGACCGACAGCGCCTACGAGCAGTACTTC
>TRBV4-3|TRBJ1-2|.|.
CASSQQVQGGYTF
TGCGCCAGCAGTCAACAGGTACAGGGCGGCTACACCTTC
>TRBV28|TRBJ1-4|.|.
CASSLAGALGTNEKLFF
TGTGCCAGCAGTCTCGCGGGCGCCCTAGGAACTAATGAAAAACTGTTTTTT
>TRBV27|TRBJ2-7|.|.
CASSLGAMGGAGYEQYF
TGTGCCAGCAGTTTAGGGGCGATGGGGGGAGCAGGCTACGAGCAGTACTTC
>TRBV5-4|TRBJ2-7|.|TRBD1
CASSPETGGEQYF
TGTGCCAGCAGCCCGGAGACAGGGGGCGAGCAGTACTTC
>TRBV7-3|TRBJ2-3|.|TRBD1
CASSRGLTDTQYF
TGTGCCAGCAGCAGGGGGCTTACAGATACGCAGTATTTT
>TRBV28|TRBJ1-2|.|TRBD1
CASSSRQGLGYGYTF
TGTGCCAGCAGTTCACGACAGGGGCTGGGCTATGGCTACACCTTC